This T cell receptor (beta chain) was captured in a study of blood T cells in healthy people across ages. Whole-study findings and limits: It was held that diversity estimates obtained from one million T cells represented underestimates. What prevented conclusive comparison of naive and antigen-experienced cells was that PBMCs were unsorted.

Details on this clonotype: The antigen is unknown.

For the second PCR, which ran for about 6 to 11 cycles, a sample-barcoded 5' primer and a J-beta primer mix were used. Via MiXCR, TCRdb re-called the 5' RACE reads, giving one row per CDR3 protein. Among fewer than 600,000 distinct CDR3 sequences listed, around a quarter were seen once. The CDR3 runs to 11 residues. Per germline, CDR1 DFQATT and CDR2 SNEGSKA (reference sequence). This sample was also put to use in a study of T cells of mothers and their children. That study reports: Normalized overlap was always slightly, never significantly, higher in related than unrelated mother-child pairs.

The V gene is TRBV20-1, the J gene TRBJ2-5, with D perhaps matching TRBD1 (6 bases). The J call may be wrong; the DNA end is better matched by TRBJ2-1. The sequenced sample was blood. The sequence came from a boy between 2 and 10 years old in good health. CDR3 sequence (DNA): TGCGCCGTAGACAGGTACAATGAGCAGTTCTTC. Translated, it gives CAVDRYNEQFF.